The 15 T cell receptor beta chains in this list originate from one sample, sequenced in a study of prognosis after radiotherapy for stage I lung cancer (TCRdb year 2021). TCRdb shows the sequencer as Illumina HiSeq 3000. Two rounds of multiplex PCR were used to amplify the TCR beta CDR3 region from genomic DNA. The first PCR round used primers specific to each TRBV and TRBJ gene, and the primer sequences were filed in Chinese patent CN105087789A. TCRdb's own reprocessing of the public reads used fastp at Q25 and MiXCR and kept productive beta chains. One record per CDR3 amino acid sequence lists the most common genes and DNA. This sample comprises 20,000 to 25,000 distinct CDR3 sequences, 40% of them detected only once. The ten most abundant clones make up 57% of the sample. The sample consisted of PBMCs, taken before or after stereotactic body radiation therapy (not recorded which). The receptors were gathered from a donor over 45 with non-small cell lung cancer.

This clonotype was detected ten times or more. V usage is TRBV11-3 and J usage is TRBJ2-7, with a weak D call TRBD2 (6 bases). Trimming removed 5 bases from V and 6 bases from J, with 14 bases in between. The V gene's germline CDR1 is SGHNT and CDR2 YENEEA. The CDR3 has 13 amino acids. The CDR3 bases are TGTGCCAGCAGCCCCTCCCTGGGACTCGAGCAGTACTTC. Translated: CASSPSLGLEQYF.

This clonotype was seen at least ten times. The rearrangement links TRBV14 to TRBJ2-3; 10 bases map to TRBD2. Trimming took 3 bases from V and 4 from J; bases not matched to a gene: 7. The CDR3 is 16 amino acids. Germline-derived CDR1 and CDR2 are SGHDN and FVKESK. The CDR3 reads CASSHPSGSSPDTQYF. The DNA of the CDR3 is TGTGCCAGCAGCCACCCTAGCGGGAGTAGCCCAGATACGCAGTATTTT. The variable domain in full, completed from reference TRBV14 and TRBJ2-3, reads EAGVTQFPSHSVIEKGQTVTLRCDPISGHDNLYWYRRVMGKEIKFLLHFVKESKQDESGMPNNRFLAERTGGTYSTLKVQPAELEDSGVYFCASSHPSGSSPDTQYFGPGTRLTVL.

The genes are TRBV20-1 and TRBJ2-5; D gene uncertain. Trimming removed 0 bases at V and 5 bases at J, with 16 bases between. This CDR3 has 15 amino acids. The V gene's germline CDR1 is DFQATT and CDR2 SNEGSKA (reference sequence). The CDR3 spells CSARDFLSISETQYF. CDR3 bases: TGCAGTGCTAGAGATTTTTTGTCTATCTCGGAGACCCAGTACTTC.

The chain has TRBV12-3 or TRBV12-4 and TRBJ1-1; D is perhaps TRBD1 (5 bases). The V gene lost 6 bases and the J gene lost 4 bases, with 15 bases spanning the gap. This CDR3 has 14 amino acids. DNA of the CDR3: TGTGCCAGCAGCACACAGGTGGCTCGCACTGAAGCTTTCTTT. It encodes CASSTQVARTEAFF.

In this sample, this clonotype turned up many times. This sequence joins TRBV3-1 and TRBJ2-5; TRBD1 matches 9 bases. Germline CDR1 and CDR2: LGHDT and YNNKEL (reference sequence). The V segment lost 0 bases and the J segment 6 bases; nucleotides outside the gene matches: 2. CDR3 length: 14 amino acids. This CDR3 is CASSQEDRGKTQYF. CDR3 coding DNA: TGTGCCAGCAGCCAAGAGGACAGGGGTAAGACCCAGTACTTC.

This chain links TRBV2 with TRBJ2-3, with D maybe TRBD2 (6 bases). V lost 8 bases, J lost 3 bases, and 18 bases lay in between. The CDR3 spans 15 residues. The germline CDR1 and CDR2 sequences are SNHLY and FYNNEI. CDR3 DNA: TGTGCCAGCCGGGAGACTAGAGGTGGGACAGATACGCAGTATTTT. Translation: CASRETRGGTDTQYF.

The sample holds a few counts of this clonotype. This could be a read error, since a much larger clone is one nucleotide away. The chain joins TRBV19 to TRBJ1-5; the D gene is possibly TRBD1 (5 bases). Germline V CDR1 and CDR2: LNHDA, SQIVND (reference sequence). The V gene lost 4 bases and the J gene lost 6 bases, with 10 bases spanning the gap. This CDR3 comprises 13 residues. This chain's CDR3 is CASSRDGTQPQHF. Written as DNA, the CDR3 is TGTGCCAGTAGTAGAGACGGGACTCAGCCCCAGCATTTT. The variable domain in full, with the rest retrieved from reference TRBV19 and TRBJ1-5, is DGGITQSPKYLFRKEGQNVTLSCEQNLNHDAMYWYRQDPGQGLRLIYYSQIVNDFQKGDIAEGYSVSREKKESFPLTVTSAQKNPTAFYLCASSRDGTQPQHFGDGTRLSIL.

This chain connects TRBV29-1 to TRBJ1-1; no clear D gene. CDR1 is SQVTM, CDR2 ANQGSEA, per germline. V lost 4 bases and J 1 base, leaving 16 bases between the germline ends. The CDR3 is 15 residues long. The CDR3 region has the DNA TGCAGCGTTGCGGGGAGATTTCTGCCGAACACTGAAGCTTTCTTT. Translated, it gives CSVAGRFLPNTEAFF.

This clonotype appeared a few times. One end of the junction does not line up with germline, which may come from a read error. The chain has TRBV24-1 and TRBJ1-1, with D unclear. The CDR3 extends over 12 amino acids. Germline V gene lookup returns CDR1 KGHDR and CDR2 SFDVKD. The CDR3: CATGDFGGVAFF. The CDR3 nucleotides read TGTGCCACCGGTGATTTTGGTGGGGTGGCTTTCTTT.

This clonotype came up many times. The DNA for the CDR3 is TGCGCCAGCAGCTTAGTTTCCGGGCCCATGAACACTGAAGCTTTCTTT. Translated: CASSLVSGPMNTEAFF. The chain recombines TRBV5-1 with TRBJ1-1; D unclear. In germline, CDR1 is SGHRS, CDR2 YFSETQ. V was pared by 2 bases and J by 0 bases, with 14 bases between. This CDR3 is built from 16 residues.

This clonotype was seen repeatedly, ten times or more. The rearrangement links TRBV4-2 to TRBJ1-3; D possibly corresponds to TRBD1 (5 bases). This CDR3 is 17 amino acids long. The germline V gene encodes CDR1 LGHNA and CDR2 YNFKEQ. V lost 1 base, J lost 0 bases, and 13 bases lay in between. The CDR3, as DNA: TGTGCCAGCAGCCAAGGGGACTTTTCTCTCTCTGGAAACACCATATATTTT. Its translation: CASSQGDFSLSGNTIYF.

The rearrangement links TRBV24-1 to TRBJ2-3; tentatively, D is TRBD1 or TRBD2 (5 bases each). Trimming took off 2 bases at V and 1 base at J, with 18 bases between the two ends. The CDR3 spans 18 residues. Germline V gene data show CDR1 as KGHDR and CDR2 as SFDVKD. The CDR3 coding sequence is TGTGCCACCAGTGATTGGGGCAATGGGGGATCCCGCACAGATACGCAGTATTTT. Its protein product is CATSDWGNGGSRTDTQYF.

This clonotype was counted at least ten times. The rearrangement uses TRBV12-3 or TRBV12-4 and TRBJ1-3; 8 bases match TRBD1. CDR3 length: 16 residues. With V trimmed by 3 bases and J by 4 bases, 8 bases remained unmatched. CDR3: CASSFGLRGLGNTIYF. The CDR3, as DNA: TGTGCCAGCAGTTTTGGACTCAGGGGGCTGGGAAACACCATATATTTT.

This clonotype showed up many times. The chain combines TRBV7-2 with TRBJ2-7, with a tentative D call TRBD1 (6 bases). Germline lookup yields CDR1 SGHTA and CDR2 FQGNSA. The V end lost 5 bases, the J end lost 3 bases, and 11 bases lay between the germline ends. This CDR3 region has 13 residues. The CDR3 here is CASSAQGRYEQYF. In DNA form, the CDR3 reads TGTGCCAGCAGCGCTCAGGGGCGCTACGAGCAGTACTTC.

Many counts were recorded for this clonotype. The rearrangement joins TRBV5-1 to TRBJ2-6; D is unclear. Germline V CDR1 and CDR2: SGHRS, YFSETQ. Trimming stripped 0 bases from V and 0 bases from J, with 7 bases between. CDR3 length equals 16 residues. CDR3 residues: CASSLGDASGANVLTF. The CDR3, as DNA: TGCGCCAGCAGCTTGGGAGATGCCTCTGGGGCCAACGTCCTGACTTTC.